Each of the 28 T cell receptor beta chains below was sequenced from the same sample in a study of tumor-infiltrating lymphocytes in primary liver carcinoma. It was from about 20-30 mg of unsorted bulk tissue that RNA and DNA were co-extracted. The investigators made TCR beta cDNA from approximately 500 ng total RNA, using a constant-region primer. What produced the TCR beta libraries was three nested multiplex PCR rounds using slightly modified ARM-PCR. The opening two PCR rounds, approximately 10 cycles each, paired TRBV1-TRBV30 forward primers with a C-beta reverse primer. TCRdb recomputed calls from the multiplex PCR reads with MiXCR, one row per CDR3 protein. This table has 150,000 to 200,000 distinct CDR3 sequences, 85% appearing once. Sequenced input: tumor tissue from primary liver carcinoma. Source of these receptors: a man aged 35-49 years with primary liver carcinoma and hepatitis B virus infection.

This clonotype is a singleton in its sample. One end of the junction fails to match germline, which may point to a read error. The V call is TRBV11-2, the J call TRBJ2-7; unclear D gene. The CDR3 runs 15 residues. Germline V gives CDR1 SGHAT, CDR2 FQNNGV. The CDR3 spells CVSSSGRLYARNQYF. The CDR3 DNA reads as TGTGTCAGCAGCTCCGGACGGCTTTACGCGCGCAATCAGTACTTC.

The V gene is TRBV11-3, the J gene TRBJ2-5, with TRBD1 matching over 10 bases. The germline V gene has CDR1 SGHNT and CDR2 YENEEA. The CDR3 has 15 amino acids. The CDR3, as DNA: TGTGTTAGCAGCCTCGGGACAGGGGAAAGAGAGATACAGTACTTC. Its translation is CVSSLGTGEREIQYF.

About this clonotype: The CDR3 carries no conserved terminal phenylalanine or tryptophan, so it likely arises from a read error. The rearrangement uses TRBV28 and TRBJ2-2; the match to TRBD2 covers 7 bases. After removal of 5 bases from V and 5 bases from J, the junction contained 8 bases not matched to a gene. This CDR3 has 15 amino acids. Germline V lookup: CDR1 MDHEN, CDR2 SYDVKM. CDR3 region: CASSRREPETGELFL. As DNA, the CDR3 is TGTGCCAGCAGTAGGCGGGAGCCTGAAACCGGGGAGCTGTTTCTT.

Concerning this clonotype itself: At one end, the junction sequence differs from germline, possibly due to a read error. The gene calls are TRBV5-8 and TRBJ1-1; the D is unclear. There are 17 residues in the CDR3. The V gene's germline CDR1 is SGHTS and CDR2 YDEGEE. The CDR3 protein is CASSSGIKKLLNTEAFF. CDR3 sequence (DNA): TGTGCCAGCAGCTCTGGGATTAAAAAGCTTTTGAACACAGAAGCTTTCTTT.

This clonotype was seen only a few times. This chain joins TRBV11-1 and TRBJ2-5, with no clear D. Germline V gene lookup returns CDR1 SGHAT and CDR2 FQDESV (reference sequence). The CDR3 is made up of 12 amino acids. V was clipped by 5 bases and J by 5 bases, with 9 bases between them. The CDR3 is CASSPNGETQYF. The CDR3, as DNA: TGTGCCAGCAGCCCGAACGGGGAGACCCAGTACTTC.

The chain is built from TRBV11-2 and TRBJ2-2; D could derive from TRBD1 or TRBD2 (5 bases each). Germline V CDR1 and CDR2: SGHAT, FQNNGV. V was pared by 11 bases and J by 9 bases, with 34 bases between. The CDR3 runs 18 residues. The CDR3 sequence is CAGIITAIWTVGTRELFF. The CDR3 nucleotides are TGTGCCGGCATCATCACCGCTATATGGACGGTGGGGACCAGGGAGCTGTTTTTT.

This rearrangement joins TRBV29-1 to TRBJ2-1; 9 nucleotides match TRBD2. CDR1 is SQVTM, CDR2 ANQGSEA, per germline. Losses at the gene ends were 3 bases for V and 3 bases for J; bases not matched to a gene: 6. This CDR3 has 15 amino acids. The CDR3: CSVDFLREGYNEQFF. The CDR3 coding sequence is TGCAGCGTTGATTTTCTGCGGGAGGGCTACAATGAGCAGTTCTTC.

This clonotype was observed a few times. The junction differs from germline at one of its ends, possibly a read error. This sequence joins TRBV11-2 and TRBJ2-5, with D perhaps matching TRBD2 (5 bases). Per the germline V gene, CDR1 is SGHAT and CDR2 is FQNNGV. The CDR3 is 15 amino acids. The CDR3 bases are TGTGCTAGCAGCTTATCCCCCCATGACGGGGAGACCCAGTATTTC. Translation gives CASSLSPHDGETQYF.

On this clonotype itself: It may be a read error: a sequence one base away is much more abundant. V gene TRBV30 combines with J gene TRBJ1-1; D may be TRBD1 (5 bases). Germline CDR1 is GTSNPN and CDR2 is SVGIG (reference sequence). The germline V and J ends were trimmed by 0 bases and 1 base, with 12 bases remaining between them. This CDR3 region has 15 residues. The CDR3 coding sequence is TGTGCCTGGAGTGTAGCGGGACTTGGGAACACTGAAGCTTTCTTT. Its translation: CAWSVAGLGNTEAFF.

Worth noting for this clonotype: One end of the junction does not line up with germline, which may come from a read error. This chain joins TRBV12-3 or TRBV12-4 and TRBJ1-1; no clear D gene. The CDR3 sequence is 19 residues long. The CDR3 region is CTSSPYDTLRRSRLTEAFF. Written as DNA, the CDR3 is TGTACCAGCAGCCCTTACGACACGCTTCGTAGGAGTCGGTTAACTGAAGCTTTCTTT.

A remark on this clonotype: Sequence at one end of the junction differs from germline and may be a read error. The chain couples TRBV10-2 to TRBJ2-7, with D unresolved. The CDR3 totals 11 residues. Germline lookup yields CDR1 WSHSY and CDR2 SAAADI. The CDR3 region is CTSSESHEQCF. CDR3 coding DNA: TGCACCAGTAGTGAGTCCCACGAGCAGTGCTTC.

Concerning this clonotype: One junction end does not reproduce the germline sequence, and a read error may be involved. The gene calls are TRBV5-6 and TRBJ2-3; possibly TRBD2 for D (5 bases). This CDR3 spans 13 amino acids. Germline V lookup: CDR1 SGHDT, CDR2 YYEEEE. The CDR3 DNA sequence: TGCTCCAGCAGCGGTCAGGTTACAGATACGCAGTATTTT. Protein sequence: CSSSGQVTDTQYF.

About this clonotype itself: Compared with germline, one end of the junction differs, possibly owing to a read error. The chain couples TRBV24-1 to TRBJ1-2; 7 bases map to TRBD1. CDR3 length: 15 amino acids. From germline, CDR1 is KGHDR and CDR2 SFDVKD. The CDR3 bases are TGTGTCACCAGTGATTCTGGAGGGGGCGACTATGTCTACACCTTC. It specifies CVTSDSGGGDYVYTF.

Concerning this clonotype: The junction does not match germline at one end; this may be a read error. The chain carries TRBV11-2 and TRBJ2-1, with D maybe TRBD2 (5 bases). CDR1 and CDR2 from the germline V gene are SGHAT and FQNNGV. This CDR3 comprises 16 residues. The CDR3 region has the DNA TGTGCCAGCAGCTTAGAACGTTTAGCGTCAGGTGATGAGCACTTCTTT. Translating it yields CASSLERLASGDEHFF.

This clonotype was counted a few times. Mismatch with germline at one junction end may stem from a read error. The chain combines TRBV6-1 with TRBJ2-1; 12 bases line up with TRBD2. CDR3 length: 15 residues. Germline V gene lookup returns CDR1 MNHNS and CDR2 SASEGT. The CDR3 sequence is CASRDRLAGANELFF. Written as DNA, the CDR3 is TGTGCCAGCAGAGACAGACTAGCGGGAGCCAATGAGCTGTTTTTC.

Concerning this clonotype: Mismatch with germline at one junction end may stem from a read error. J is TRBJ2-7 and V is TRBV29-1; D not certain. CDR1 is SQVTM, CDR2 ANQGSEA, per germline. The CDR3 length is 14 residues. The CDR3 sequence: CSVWTAQMSYEQYF. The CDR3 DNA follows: TGCAGCGTTTGGACGGCTCAAATGTCCTATGAGCAGTATTTC.

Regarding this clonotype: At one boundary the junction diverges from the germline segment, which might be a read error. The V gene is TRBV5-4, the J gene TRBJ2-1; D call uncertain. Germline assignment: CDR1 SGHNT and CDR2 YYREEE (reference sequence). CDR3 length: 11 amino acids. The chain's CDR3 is CASTAYNDQFF. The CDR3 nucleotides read TGTGCCAGCACCGCATACAATGACCAGTTCTTC.

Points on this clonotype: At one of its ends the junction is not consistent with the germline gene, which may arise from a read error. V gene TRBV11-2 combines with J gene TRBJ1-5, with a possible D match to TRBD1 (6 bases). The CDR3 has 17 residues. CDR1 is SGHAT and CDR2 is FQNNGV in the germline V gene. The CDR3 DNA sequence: TGTGCTAACAGCTTAGTAGGGGTAACAGGGAGCAATCAGCCCCAACATTTT. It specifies CANSLVGVTGSNQPQHF.

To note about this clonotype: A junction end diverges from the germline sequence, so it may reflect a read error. The CDR3 DNA follows: TGTGCCAGCAGCCACGCCGGGGGACAGGTGTACAATGAGCTGTTCTTC. Protein product: CASSHAGGQVYNELFF. The J gene is TRBJ2-1, the V gene TRBV4-2; 8 nucleotides match TRBD1. The germline CDR1 and CDR2 sequences are LGHNA and YNFKEQ. The CDR3 totals 16 residues.

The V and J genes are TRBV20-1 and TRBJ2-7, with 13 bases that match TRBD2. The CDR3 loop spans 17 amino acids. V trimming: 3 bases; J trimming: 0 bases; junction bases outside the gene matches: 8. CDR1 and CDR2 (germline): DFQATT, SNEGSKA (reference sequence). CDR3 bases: TGCAGTGCTAGTGGAGGGACTAGCGGGGATTTCTCCTACGAGCAGTACTTC. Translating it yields CSASGGTSGDFSYEQYF.

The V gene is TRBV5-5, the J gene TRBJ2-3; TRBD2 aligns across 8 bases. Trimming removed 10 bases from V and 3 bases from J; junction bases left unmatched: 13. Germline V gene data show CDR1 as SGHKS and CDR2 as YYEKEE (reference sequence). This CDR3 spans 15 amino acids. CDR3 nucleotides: TGTGCCTGCAACTTGATACGGGGGGGGACAGATACGCAGTATTTT. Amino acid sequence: CACNLIRGGTDTQYF.

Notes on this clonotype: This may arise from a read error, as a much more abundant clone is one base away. Written as DNA, the CDR3 is TGCGCCAGCGTTAAGGCGCTAGCGGACAATGAGCAGTTCTTC. This translates into CASVKALADNEQFF. The chain carries TRBV5-1 and TRBJ2-1, with 7 bases aligning to TRBD2. Trimming took 7 bases from V and 5 from J; bases not matched to a gene: 9. The CDR3 has 14 residues. The germline V gene has CDR1 SGHRS and CDR2 YFSETQ.

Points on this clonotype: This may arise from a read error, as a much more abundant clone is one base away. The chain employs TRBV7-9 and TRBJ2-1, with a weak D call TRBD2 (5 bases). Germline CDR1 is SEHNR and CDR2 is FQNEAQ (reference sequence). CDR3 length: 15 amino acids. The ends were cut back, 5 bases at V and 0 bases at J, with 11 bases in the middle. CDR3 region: CASSLLVFSYNEQFF. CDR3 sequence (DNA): TGTGCCAGCAGCCTACTAGTTTTCTCCTACAATGAGCAGTTCTTC.

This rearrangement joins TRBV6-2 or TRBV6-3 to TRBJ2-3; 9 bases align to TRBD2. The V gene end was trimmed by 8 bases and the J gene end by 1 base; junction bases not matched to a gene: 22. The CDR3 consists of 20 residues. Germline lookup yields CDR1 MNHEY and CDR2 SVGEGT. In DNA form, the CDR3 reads TGTGCCAGCCTACTAGACCCTAGCGGGAACGTCCCCCCCGGCACAGATACGCAGTATTTT. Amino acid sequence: CASLLDPSGNVPPGTDTQYF.

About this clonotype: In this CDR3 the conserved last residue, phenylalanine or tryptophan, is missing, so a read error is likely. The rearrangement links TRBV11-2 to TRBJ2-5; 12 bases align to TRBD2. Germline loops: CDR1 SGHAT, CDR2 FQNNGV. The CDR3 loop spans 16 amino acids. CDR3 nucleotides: TGTGCCAGCAGTTTAGGACTAGCGGGAAACCAAGAGTCCCAGTACATC. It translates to CASSLGLAGNQESQYI.

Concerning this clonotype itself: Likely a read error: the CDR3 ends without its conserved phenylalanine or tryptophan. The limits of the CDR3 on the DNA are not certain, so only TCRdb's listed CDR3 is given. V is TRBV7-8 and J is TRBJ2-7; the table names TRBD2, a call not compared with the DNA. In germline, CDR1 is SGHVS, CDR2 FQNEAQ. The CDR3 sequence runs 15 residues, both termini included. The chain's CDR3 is CASSVTSGARSEQYS.

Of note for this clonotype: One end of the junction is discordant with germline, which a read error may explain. The CDR3 loop is CASSFPWSSETTNIQYF. The CDR3 coding sequence is TGTGCCAGTAGCTTTCCCTGGTCTAGCGAGACCACAAACATTCAGTACTTC. The rearrangement links TRBV11-1 to TRBJ2-4, with D possibly being TRBD2 (6 bases). This CDR3 is built from 17 residues. Per the germline V gene, CDR1 is SGHAT and CDR2 is FQDESV (reference sequence).

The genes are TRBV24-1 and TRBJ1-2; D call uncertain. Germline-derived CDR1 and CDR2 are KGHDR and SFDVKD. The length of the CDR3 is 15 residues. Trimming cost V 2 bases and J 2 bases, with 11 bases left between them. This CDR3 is CATSDSERPNYGYTF. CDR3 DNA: TGTGCCACCAGTGATTCGGAGAGGCCGAACTATGGCTACACCTTC.